These 5 T cell receptor beta chains were sequenced from one sample in a study of cytomegalovirus exposure and HLA in healthy donors. PCR primers comprised 60 Vbeta and 13 Jbeta primers. Profiling relied on immunoSEQ multiplex PCR, and the TCRdb table lists in-frame clones only, not all of them. Counted here are about 120,000 clones, roughly 80% occurring once; the ten biggest clones make up approximately 3.8%. Source material: PBMCs. The receptors were sampled from a woman aged 35 to 49 in good health and CMV-seropositive.

J is TRBJ1-1 and V is TRBV11-3, with D possibly being TRBD1 (5 bases). The germline CDR1 and CDR2 sequences are SGHNT and YENEEA. The V gene lost 5 bases and the J gene lost 0 bases, with 13 bases spanning the gap. The CDR3 totals 15 residues. CDR3 DNA sequence: TGTGCCAGCAGCCCCCGGGAGGGGATGAACACTGAAGCTTTCTTT. It encodes CASSPREGMNTEAFF.

The rearrangement links TRBV19 to TRBJ2-1; TRBD2 matches at 7 bases. V lost 10 bases to trimming and J lost 14 bases; unmatched junction nucleotides: 8. The germline gives CDR1 LNHDA, CDR2 SQIVND (reference sequence). The CDR3 covers 10 residues. The CDR3, as DNA: TGTGCCACAGGACTAGTGAAGAAGTTCTTC. This codes for CATGLVKKFF.

This clone has more than one count but fewer than ten. The V and J genes are TRBV11-3 and TRBJ2-2, with a possible D match to TRBD2 (5 bases). V was shortened by 3 bases and J by 1 base, with 6 bases between the two germline ends. The CDR3 is 14 amino acids. Germline CDR1 reads SGHNT; CDR2 reads YENEEA. This CDR3 is CASSFGRNTGELFF. CDR3 in DNA: TGTGCCAGCAGCTTTGGGAGGAACACCGGGGAGCTGTTTTTT.

The chain is built from TRBV5-1 and TRBJ2-7, with 7 bases aligning to TRBD2. The J segment lost 5 bases and the V segment lost 6 bases, leaving 11 bases of the junction unmatched. CDR1 is SGHRS, CDR2 YFSETQ, per germline. The CDR3 consists of 14 residues. The CDR3 DNA reads TGCGCCAGCACCAAGGGCGGGAGTTCAAACGAGCAGTACTTC. This translates into CASTKGGSSNEQYF.

The gene calls are TRBV7-3 and TRBJ2-4; D possibly corresponds to TRBD1 (6 bases). This CDR3 is 20 amino acids long. V was shortened by 5 bases and J by 0 bases, with 26 bases between the two germline ends. Germline V lookup: CDR1 SGHTA, CDR2 FQGTGA. The CDR3 loop reads CASSPLLFPQGPGAKNIQYF. The CDR3 DNA follows: TGTGCCAGCAGCCCCCTCTTATTCCCCCAGGGGCCGGGAGCCAAAAACATTCAGTACTTC.